These 9 T cell receptor beta chains were all obtained from the same sample, sequenced in a study of blood T cell repertoires in COVID-19. The data were produced by immunoSEQ multiplex PCR, yet TCRdb's version contains in-frame clones alone and is incomplete. The sample lists about 210,000 clones, over 80% occurring once. The sequenced sample consisted of PBMCs or T cells enriched from blood (not recorded which). These TCRs come from a man aged 18 to 29 with acute COVID-19.

This clone came up once. V gene TRBV7-2 combines with J gene TRBJ2-7; 8 nucleotides match TRBD2. Trimming removed 1 base from V and 0 bases from J; junction bases left unmatched: 2. This CDR3 has 15 residues. The germline CDR1 and CDR2 sequences are SGHTA and FQGNSA. The CDR3 coding sequence is TGTGCCAGCAGCTTAGGCGGGACTAGCTCCTACGAGCAGTACTTC. Translated: CASSLGGTSSYEQYF.

J is TRBJ2-7 and V is TRBV3-1 (or the pseudogene TRBV3-2); 15 bases are shared with TRBD2. The CDR3 spans 19 residues. CDR1 is LGHDT, CDR2 YNNKEL, per germline (reference sequence). The J segment lost 2 bases and the V segment lost 3 bases, leaving 11 bases of the junction unmatched. CDR3 sequence (DNA): TGTGCCAGCAGCCAGGTTCTCGGACTAGCGGGAGGGCCTCCCTACGAGCAGTACTTC. As protein: CASSQVLGLAGGPPYEQYF.

The rearrangement uses TRBV3-1 (or the pseudogene TRBV3-2) and TRBJ2-2; D remains ambiguous. Germline V gene data show CDR1 as LGHDT and CDR2 as YNNKEL (reference sequence). The CDR3 sequence is 12 residues long. Trimming stripped 4 bases from V and 7 bases from J, with 7 bases between. The chain's CDR3 is CASSLFGGELFF. For the CDR3, the DNA is TGTGCCAGCAGCCTCTTCGGCGGGGAGCTGTTTTTT.

The V call is TRBV11-2, the J call TRBJ2-7, with TRBD2 matching 10 bases. The J segment lost 5 bases and the V segment lost 6 bases, leaving 13 bases of the junction unmatched. Germline CDR1 SGHAT, CDR2 FQNNGV. The CDR3 is 16 residues long. CDR3 sequence (DNA): TGTGCCAGCAGACCGATTAGCGGGGGGCTTTTGGACGAGCAGTACTTC. Translating gives CASRPISGGLLDEQYF.

The chain carries TRBV29-1 and TRBJ2-1; 7 bases are a match to TRBD2. From germline, CDR1 is SQVTM and CDR2 ANQGSEA. The CDR3 runs 13 residues. V was pared by 5 bases and J by 10 bases, with 11 bases of the junction left unmatched. This chain's CDR3 is CSVQRGDSGEQFF. CDR3 bases: TGCAGCGTTCAACGGGGGGACTCGGGGGAGCAGTTCTTC.

This clone was recorded a few times. The CDR3 nucleotides are TGTGCCAGCAGCTCCCGGGACAGGGATCCAGCTTTCTTT. Protein: CASSSRDRDPAFF. The rearrangement joins TRBV7-2 to TRBJ1-1; 9 bases match TRBD1. Germline CDR1 and CDR2: SGHTA and FQGNSA. The CDR3 has 13 residues. V was pared by 4 bases and J by 10 bases, with 7 bases of the junction left unmatched. Drawing the rest from reference TRBV7-2 and TRBJ1-1, the complete variable domain is GAGVSQSPSNKVTEKGKDVELRCDPISGHTALYWYRQSLGQGLEFLIYFQGNSAPDKSGLPSDRFSAERTGGSVSTLTIQRTQQEDSAVYLCASSSRDRDPAFFGQGTRLTVV.

The chain joins TRBV18 to TRBJ1-1, with 8 bases lining up with TRBD1. This CDR3 has 14 amino acids. Germline-derived CDR1 and CDR2 are KGHSH and LQKENI. Trimming took 2 bases from V and 4 from J; bases not matched to a gene: 3. The CDR3 coding sequence is TGTGCCAGCTCACCAGTTGACAGGGGCACTGAAGCTTTCTTT. This sequence encodes CASSPVDRGTEAFF.

The chain is built from TRBV5-4 and TRBJ2-7; D not resolved. The germline V gene has CDR1 SGHNT and CDR2 YYREEE (reference sequence). The CDR3 totals 15 residues. V shed 4 bases and J shed 2 bases, with 16 bases lying between them. The CDR3 protein is CASSARFVSTYEQYF. For the CDR3, the DNA is TGTGCCAGCAGCGCTCGTTTTGTTAGTACCTACGAGCAGTACTTC.

The gene calls are TRBV15 and TRBJ2-1; D is perhaps TRBD2 (7 bases). With 8 bases removed from V and 8 bases from J, the gap between germline ends came to 25 bases. CDR3 length: 16 residues. The V gene's germline CDR1 is LNHNV and CDR2 YYDKDF (reference sequence). Here the CDR3 reads CATGGETTGGLHEQFF. DNA for the CDR3: TGTGCCACCGGGGGCGAAACCACGGGGGGTCTCCATGAGCAGTTCTTC.